The 27 T cell receptor beta chains below all came from one sample that was sequenced in a study of cytomegalovirus exposure and HLA in healthy donors. Primers for the PCR totalled 60 Vbeta and 13 Jbeta. The assay was immunoSEQ multiplex PCR, and TCRdb's table has in-frame clones only and misses some. Of 200,000 to 250,000 clones listed, less than 85% are singletons. The specimen was PBMCs. Receptors originate from a man between 18 and 35 years old in good health and CMV-seronegative.

V gene TRBV12-5 combines with J gene TRBJ2-4; D is uncertain. V was cut by 6 bases and J by 5 bases, with 11 bases left in between. The CDR3 covers 13 residues. Germline V gene lookup returns CDR1 LGHNT and CDR2 FRNRAP. The CDR3 sequence is CASGPPGENIQYF. The CDR3 region has the DNA TGTGCTAGTGGACCCCCAGGTGAAAACATTCAGTACTTC.

The chain uses TRBV6-1 and TRBJ1-2, with 7 bases identical to TRBD1. From germline, CDR1 is MNHNS and CDR2 SASEGT. V lost 4 bases, J lost 7 bases, and 9 bases stayed unmatched. The CDR3 has 14 residues. CDR3 nucleotide sequence: TGTGCCAGCAGTGGGACAGGCCCTACTTCTGGCTACACCTTC. Residues: CASSGTGPTSGYTF.

This chain joins TRBV28 and TRBJ2-4; 7 bases are a match to TRBD1. Germline V gene lookup returns CDR1 MDHEN and CDR2 SYDVKM. The CDR3 has 13 residues. Losses at the gene ends were 6 bases for V and 8 bases for J; bases not matched to a gene: 7. The CDR3: CASSPGTDHIQYF. In nucleotides, the CDR3 is TGTGCCAGCAGCCCCGGGACAGATCACATTCAGTACTTC.

Points on this clone: The sample contains more than one DNA sequence encoding this CDR3. The chain combines TRBV4-1 with TRBJ2-3, with 10 bases identical to TRBD2. This CDR3 region has 16 residues. Germline values: CDR1 MGHRA, CDR2 YSYEKL. V lost 1 base, J lost 8 bases, and 9 bases stayed unmatched. The CDR3 nucleotides are TGCGCCAGCAGCCAAGGGCTAGCGGGAGTTAGTGGTACGCAGTATTTT. Translation gives CASSQGLAGVSGTQYF.

This clone appeared a few times. V and J are TRBV5-5 and TRBJ2-1, with 13 bases lining up with TRBD2. The germline CDR1 and CDR2 sequences are SGHKS and YYEKEE (reference sequence). With V trimmed by 5 bases and J by 9 bases, 14 bases remained unmatched. The CDR3 contains 17 residues. For the CDR3, the DNA is TGTGCCAGCAGTCAAACTAGCGGGAGGGCCGGTTTCTTTGAGCAGTTCTTC. It codes for CASSQTSGRAGFFEQFF.

The genes are TRBV5-8 and TRBJ2-7; the match to TRBD1 covers 7 bases. Trimming took 3 bases from V and 2 from J; bases not matched to a gene: 8. Germline CDR1 SGHTS, CDR2 YDEGEE. This CDR3 has 15 residues. CDR3 residues: CASSSSTGTAYEQYF. DNA for the CDR3: TGTGCCAGCAGCTCGTCGACAGGGACAGCCTACGAGCAGTACTTC.

The genes are TRBV30 and TRBJ1-1; 10 bases line up with TRBD1. CDR1 and CDR2 (germline): GTSNPN, SVGIG (reference sequence). J gave up 3 bases and V 6 bases, and 7 bases lay outside the gene matches. This CDR3 region has 14 residues. CDR3 sequence: CACDRGLWYTEAFF. Here the CDR3 DNA reads TGTGCCTGTGACAGGGGGCTCTGGTACACTGAAGCTTTCTTT. Variable domain in full (rest from reference TRBV30 and TRBJ1-1): SQTIHQWPATLVQPVGSPLSLECTVEGTSNPNLYWYRQAAGRGLQLLFYSVGIGQISSEVPQNLSASRPQDRQFILSSKKLLLSDSGFYLCACDRGLWYTEAFFGQGTRLTVV.

The table lists this clone with a few counts. The genes are TRBV19 and TRBJ2-2; D unclear. Trimming shortened V by 0 bases and J by 0 bases, and 14 bases separated the two germline ends. This CDR3 has 18 amino acids. CDR1 is LNHDA and CDR2 is SQIVND in the germline V gene (reference sequence). The CDR3 bases are TGTGCCAGTAGTATAGATATCACCTGGGCCGCGAACACCGGGGAGCTGTTTTTT. Translated, it gives CASSIDITWAANTGELFF. Using reference TRBV19 and TRBJ2-2 for the parts outside the CDR3, the full variable domain is DGGITQSPKYLFRKEGQNVTLSCEQNLNHDAMYWYRQDPGQGLRLIYYSQIVNDFQKGDIAEGYSVSREKKESFPLTVTSAQKNPTAFYLCASSIDITWAANTGELFFGEGSRLTVL.

This clone was seen a single time. The chain combines TRBV30 with TRBJ2-1; TRBD2 aligns across 8 bases. This CDR3 contains 14 residues. The junction had 6 bases not matched to a gene; V was cut back by 0 bases and J by 8 bases. Germline CDR1 reads GTSNPN; CDR2 reads SVGIG (reference sequence). The CDR3 coding sequence is TGTGCCTGGAGTGTAAGGGGACTAGTCGATGAGCAGTTCTTC. As protein: CAWSVRGLVDEQFF.

The gene calls are TRBV15 and TRBJ1-5, with 9 positions matching TRBD1. The CDR3 consists of 14 residues. J was trimmed by 9 bases and V by 2 bases; bases with no gene match: 5. Looked up from germline, CDR1 is LNHNV and CDR2 is YYDKDF (reference sequence). The CDR3 loop is CATSRPGQGRPQHF. The CDR3 coding sequence is TGTGCCACCAGCAGACCGGGACAGGGTCGGCCCCAGCATTTT.

The CDR3 spells CACRRVGAGEFKQYF. Here the CDR3 DNA reads TGTGCCTGCCGTCGGGTTGGAGCGGGAGAGTTCAAGCAGTACTTC. The chain couples TRBV30 to TRBJ2-7; TRBD2 matches 8 bases. With V trimmed by 6 bases and J by 8 bases, 18 bases remained unmatched. The CDR3 spans 15 residues. Germline V lookup: CDR1 GTSNPN, CDR2 SVGIG (reference sequence).

The rearrangement links TRBV10-2 to TRBJ2-3; 9 bases are shared with TRBD2. The J segment lost 0 bases and the V segment lost 5 bases, leaving 3 bases of the junction unmatched. Germline V lookup: CDR1 WSHSY, CDR2 SAAADI. CDR3 length: 15 amino acids. In DNA, the CDR3 is TGCGCCAGCAGTCTTGCGGGAGGGAGCACAGATACGCAGTATTTT. It yields the protein CASSLAGGSTDTQYF.

In its sample, this clone was seen once. This rearrangement joins TRBV2 to TRBJ2-5; the match to TRBD2 covers 7 bases. J lost 13 bases, V lost 6 bases, and 14 bases had no gene match. The CDR3 length is 13 residues. Germline-derived CDR1 and CDR2 are SNHLY and FYNNEI. As DNA, the CDR3 is TGTGCCAGCAGGGATGGGGAGGCTAGCGGACGGTACTTC. Protein: CASRDGEASGRYF.

The chain is built from TRBV7-3 and TRBJ1-1; D is undetermined. CDR1 SGHTA and CDR2 FQGTGA come from the germline V gene. Trimming stripped 5 bases from V and 1 base from J, with 8 bases between. The CDR3 runs to 13 residues. The CDR3 DNA follows: TGTGCCAGCAGCCTGACACCGAACACTGAAGCTTTCTTT. Protein product: CASSLTPNTEAFF.

The chain combines TRBV2 with TRBJ2-1, with 12 bases aligning to TRBD2. Germline CDR1 SNHLY, CDR2 FYNNEI. Trimming at V came to 7 bases and at J to 7 bases, leaving 8 bases not matched to a gene. This CDR3 has 15 residues. CDR3 loop: CASTMLAGGANEQFF. The CDR3 bases are TGTGCCAGCACCATGCTAGCGGGAGGGGCTAATGAGCAGTTCTTC.

This chain uses TRBV28 with TRBJ1-4, with a weak D call TRBD1 (5 bases). Trimming removed 3 bases at V and 8 bases at J, with 16 bases between. The CDR3 loop spans 15 amino acids. In germline, CDR1 is MDHEN, CDR2 SYDVKM. The CDR3 is CASSFGGGVDEKLFF. The CDR3 nucleotides are TGTGCCAGCAGTTTCGGCGGGGGGGTGGACGAAAAACTGTTTTTT. The full variable domain, with the rest looked up from reference TRBV28 and TRBJ1-4, is DVKVTQSSRYLVKRTGEKVFLECVQDMDHENMFWYRQDPGLGLRLIYFSYDVKMKEKGDIPEGYSVSREKKERFSLILESASTNQTSMYLCASSFGGGVDEKLFFGSGTQLSVL.

A few counts support this clone. The chain recombines TRBV4-1 with TRBJ2-4, with D possibly matching TRBD1 (6 bases). Between the trimmed V and J ends, which lost 0 bases and 11 bases, there was a span of 11 bases. Germline V gene data show CDR1 as MGHRA and CDR2 as YSYEKL. This CDR3 spans 13 amino acids. CDR3: CASSQDFGQFQYF. CDR3 sequence (DNA): TGCGCCAGCAGCCAAGATTTCGGACAGTTTCAGTACTTC.

Note on this clone: Other DNA sequences in this specimen translate into the identical CDR3. This chain connects TRBV30 to TRBJ1-3; no clear D. Germline V CDR1 and CDR2: GTSNPN, SVGIG (reference sequence). V was cut by 2 bases and J by 0 bases, with 14 bases left in between. This CDR3 region has 16 residues. The DNA of the CDR3 is TGTGCCTGGAGTCGTACCCCCGGGTTCTCTGGAAACACCATATATTTT. It translates to CAWSRTPGFSGNTIYF.

As to this clone: Within the sample, other DNA sequences also encode this same CDR3. V and J are TRBV27 and TRBJ2-1; 7 nucleotides align to TRBD2. This CDR3 spans 14 amino acids. Losses at the gene ends were 5 bases for V and 5 bases for J; bases not matched to a gene: 6. CDR1 and CDR2 (germline): MNHEY, SMNVEV (reference sequence). For the CDR3, the DNA is TGTGCCAGCAGTCCCGGGACTACGAACAATGAGCAGTTCTTC. This translates into CASSPGTTNNEQFF.

This clone came up a few times. V is TRBV30 and J is TRBJ1-1; D is possibly TRBD1 (6 bases). V lost 7 bases and J 2 bases, leaving 17 bases between the germline ends. Per the germline V gene, CDR1 is GTSNPN and CDR2 is SVGIG (reference sequence). The CDR3 contains 14 residues. CDR3 in amino acids: CALLWGHLNTEAFF. The DNA for the CDR3 is TGTGCCTTACTCTGGGGACACCTAAACACTGAAGCTTTCTTT.

This chain connects TRBV7-8 to TRBJ2-5, with TRBD1 identical over 9 bases. The length of the CDR3 is 15 residues. Germline assignment: CDR1 SGHVS and CDR2 FQNEAQ. V shed 10 bases, J shed 5 bases, and the junction held 14 bases outside the gene matches. CDR3: CATTTRGQGGETQYF. In nucleotides, the CDR3 is TGTGCCACCACGACCCGGGGACAGGGTGGGGAGACCCAGTACTTC.

CDR3 nucleotides: TGTGCCAGCGGGGGGGCTTACCGACGCACAGATACGCAGTATTTT. Its protein is CASGGAYRRTDTQYF. This chain links TRBV6-6 with TRBJ2-3; possibly TRBD2 for D (7 bases). CDR3 length equals 15 residues. The V end lost 8 bases, the J end lost 1 base, and 16 bases lay between the germline ends. The germline CDR1 and CDR2 sequences are MNHNY and SVGAGI (reference sequence).

The J gene is TRBJ1-5, the V gene TRBV10-2, with TRBD1 identical over 7 bases. Germline trimming cut 3 bases from V and 1 base from J; bases unmatched to any gene: 3. This CDR3 contains 15 residues. Germline CDR1 reads WSHSY; CDR2 reads SAAADI. CDR3 residues: CASSESDRSNQPQHF. CDR3 DNA sequence: TGCGCCAGCAGTGAATCGGACAGGAGCAATCAGCCCCAGCATTTT.

The rearrangement uses TRBV11-2 and TRBJ2-7; TRBD2 aligns across 7 bases. The CDR3 totals 12 residues. Looked up from germline, CDR1 is SGHAT and CDR2 is FQNNGV. V shed 5 bases, J shed 5 bases, and the junction held 3 bases outside the gene matches. As DNA, the CDR3 is TGTGCCAGCAGCCCGGGGAGGGACGAGCAGTACTTC. It is translated as CASSPGRDEQYF.

The rearrangement uses TRBV2 and TRBJ2-7; perhaps TRBD2 as D (5 bases). The CDR3 consists of 15 residues. Per the germline V gene, CDR1 is SNHLY and CDR2 is FYNNEI. Trimming stripped 6 bases from V and 1 base from J, with 16 bases between. CDR3 sequence (DNA): TGTGCCAGCAGAGCCGGAGGCCGTACGTCCTACGAGCAGTACTTC. As protein: CASRAGGRTSYEQYF.

The rearrangement joins TRBV29-1 to TRBJ2-7; D not resolved. Trimming pared 6 bases from V and 1 base from J, leaving 16 bases between. CDR1 SQVTM and CDR2 ANQGSEA come from the germline V gene. CDR3 length: 14 amino acids. In nucleotides, the CDR3 is TGCAGCGTGGCACAAACCCTCTCATCCTACGAGCAGTACTTC. As protein: CSVAQTLSSYEQYF.

The V and J genes are TRBV19 and TRBJ1-2, with D hard to call. There are 12 residues in the CDR3. V lost 4 bases and J lost 7, with 10 bases in between. Germline V gene sequence: CDR1 LNHDA, CDR2 SQIVND (reference sequence). The CDR3 sequence is CASSSGGFGYTF. The CDR3, as DNA: TGTGCCAGTAGTAGTGGCGGGTTTGGCTACACCTTC.